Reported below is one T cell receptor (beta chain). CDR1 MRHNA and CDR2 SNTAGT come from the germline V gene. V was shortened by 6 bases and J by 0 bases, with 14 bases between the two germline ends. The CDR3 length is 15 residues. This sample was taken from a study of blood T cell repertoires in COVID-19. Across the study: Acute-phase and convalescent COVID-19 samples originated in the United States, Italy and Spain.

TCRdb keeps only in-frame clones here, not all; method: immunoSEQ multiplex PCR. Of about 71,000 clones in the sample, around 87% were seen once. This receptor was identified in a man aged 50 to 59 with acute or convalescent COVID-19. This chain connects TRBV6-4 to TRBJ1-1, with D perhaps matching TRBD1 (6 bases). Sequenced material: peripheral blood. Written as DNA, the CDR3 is TGTGCCAGCAGGATGGCAGGGGAACTGAACACTGAAGCTTTCTTT. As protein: CASRMAGELNTEAFF.